A single sample gave rise to the 28 T cell receptor beta chains below, sequenced in a study of molecular identifiers for immune sequencing clone quantification. TCRdb used MiXCR to reprocess the PCR reads, holding one entry per CDR3 protein. Of 60,000 to 80,000 distinct CDR3 sequences listed, about 18% are singletons. The sample was naive CD8+ T cells from blood, with Jurkat cell RNA spiked in. This sample's subset: FACS-sorted CD8+CD4-CCR7+CD45RA+ naive T cells. These TCRs come from a human donor in good health. Some libraries in this study had Jurkat cell RNA spiked in.

Here the CDR3 reads CASSPARPNTGELFF. The CDR3 nucleotides read TGTGCCAGCTCACCAGCCAGACCGAACACCGGGGAGCTGTTTTTT. The rearrangement links TRBV18 to TRBJ2-2; D call uncertain. Germline values: CDR1 KGHSH, CDR2 LQKENI. V was shortened by 2 bases and J by 0 bases, with 7 bases between the two germline ends. The CDR3 is made up of 15 amino acids.

This clonotype was seen at least ten times. Compared with germline, one end of the junction differs, possibly owing to a read error. The DNA for the CDR3 is TGTGTCAGCACCGGGACAGTAAACTATGGCTACACCTTC. Residues: CVSTGTVNYGYTF. The V and J genes are TRBV2 and TRBJ1-2; 7 nucleotides agree with TRBD1. Germline V gene data show CDR1 as SNHLY and CDR2 as FYNNEI. This CDR3 has 13 residues.

This clonotype was seen a handful of times. V is TRBV4-1 and J is TRBJ2-1; D not resolved. Trimming left V 0 bases short and J 6 bases short, with 9 bases between. Germline assignment: CDR1 MGHRA and CDR2 YSYEKL. This CDR3 comprises 14 residues. CDR3 DNA: TGCGCCAGCAGCCAAGAGGTCGTCCCCAATGAGCAGTTCTTC. Its translation: CASSQEVVPNEQFF.

A note on this clonotype: With a much larger clone just one base away, this may be a read error. V and J are TRBV5-1 and TRBJ1-4; D possibly corresponds to TRBD1 (5 bases). Germline V gene data show CDR1 as SGHRS and CDR2 as YFSETQ. The CDR3 contains 16 residues. The CDR3 is CASSLFMGTTNEKLLF. The CDR3 DNA sequence: TGCGCCAGCAGCTTGTTCATGGGGACCACTAATGAAAAACTGCTTTTT. The whole variable domain, filled in from reference TRBV5-1 and TRBJ1-4, reads KAGVTQTPRYLIKTRGQQVTLSCSPISGHRSVSWYQQTPGQGLQFLFEYFSETQRNKGNFPGRFSGRQFSNSRSEMNVSTLELGDSALYLCASSLFMGTTNEKLLFGSGTQLSVL.

This clonotype occurred a few times. The chain combines TRBV12-3 or TRBV12-4 with TRBJ2-7, with D unclear. This CDR3 region has 13 residues. V lost 6 bases, J lost 4 bases, and 13 bases lay in between. The CDR3 nucleotides are TGTGCCAGCAGCTCTAGGTTCGGTTACGAGCAGTACTTC. Translation: CASSSRFGYEQYF.

This clonotype has ten or more counts. The genes are TRBV7-9 and TRBJ1-1; perhaps TRBD1 as D (5 bases). Trimming shortened V by 7 bases and J by 4 bases, and 10 bases separated the two germline ends. The germline CDR1 and CDR2 sequences are SEHNR and FQNEAQ (reference sequence). The CDR3 consists of 12 residues. For the CDR3, the DNA is TGTGCCAGCAACGCAGGGAGCACTGAAGCTTTCTTT. Translation gives CASNAGSTEAFF.

In its sample, this clonotype was seen many times. The J gene is TRBJ1-1, the V gene TRBV5-8, with D unresolved. The CDR3 is 13 amino acids. Trimming stripped 4 bases from V and 4 bases from J, with 11 bases between. Germline V gives CDR1 SGHTS, CDR2 YDEGEE. The CDR3 DNA reads as TGTGCCAGCAGCCTGTTCTTGAGCACTGAAGCTTTCTTT. This encodes CASSLFLSTEAFF.

Of note for this clonotype: This may stem from a read error, because a much larger clone lies one nucleotide away. This CDR3 is missing its conserved last phenylalanine or tryptophan, likely due to a read error. V and J are TRBV7-6 and TRBJ1-5, with D perhaps TRBD1 (5 bases). This CDR3 has 15 residues. Germline V lookup: CDR1 SGHVS, CDR2 FNYEAQ. The CDR3 nucleotides read TGTGCCAGCAGCTTAGAGATGGGACGCAATCGGCCCCAGCATCTT. This gives the protein CASSLEMGRNRPQHL.

Remarks on this clonotype: A read error may account for a junction end that differs from germline. The chain has TRBV20-1 and TRBJ2-5, with 7 bases aligning to TRBD1. This CDR3 spans 16 amino acids. Looked up from germline, CDR1 is DFQATT and CDR2 is SNEGSKA (reference sequence). The CDR3 bases are TGCAGTGCTCCTAAAGAAGACAGGGTGTACCAAGAGGCCCAGTACTTC. Its translation is CSAPKEDRVYQEAQYF.

The V and J genes are TRBV7-9 and TRBJ2-7; TRBD2 matches 7 bases. The CDR3 loop spans 16 amino acids. The V segment lost 5 bases and the J segment 5 bases; nucleotides outside the gene matches: 15. CDR1 and CDR2 from the germline V gene are SEHNR and FQNEAQ (reference sequence). In nucleotides, the CDR3 is TGTGCCAGCAGCGCTGTACCGGGACTATCAACGAACGAGCAGTACTTC. Translation: CASSAVPGLSTNEQYF.

This clonotype was picked up many times. The V gene is TRBV18, the J gene TRBJ2-7; the match to TRBD2 covers 7 bases. The CDR3 length is 15 residues. With V trimmed by 2 bases and J by 2 bases, 6 bases remained unmatched. From germline, CDR1 is KGHSH and CDR2 LQKENI. The DNA for the CDR3 is TGTGCCAGCTCACCAGGGGCTAGCGGAGCCTACGAGCAGTACTTC. Amino acid sequence: CASSPGASGAYEQYF.

In this sample, this clonotype turned up many times. The gene calls are TRBV27 and TRBJ2-3; D assignment may be TRBD1 or TRBD2 (5 bases each). The CDR3 sequence is 12 residues long. Trimming left V 3 bases short and J 7 bases short, with 8 bases between. The germline gives CDR1 MNHEY, CDR2 SMNVEV (reference sequence). The DNA for the CDR3 is TGTGCCAGCAGTTTGAGGGGCAATACGCAGTATTTT. It specifies CASSLRGNTQYF.

Only a few counts were recorded for this clonotype. The chain couples TRBV9 to TRBJ2-7, with 8 bases aligning to TRBD2. Germline CDR1 reads SGDLS; CDR2 reads YYNGEE. CDR3 length: 15 residues. Trimming at V came to 2 bases and at J to 5 bases, leaving 9 bases not matched to a gene. The CDR3 spells CASSVSGSTIDEQYF. CDR3 DNA: TGTGCCAGCAGCGTCAGCGGGAGTACGATCGACGAGCAGTACTTC. Full variable domain (remainder filled in from reference TRBV9 and TRBJ2-7): DSGVTQTPKHLITATGQRVTLRCSPRSGDLSVYWYQQSLDQGLQFLIQYYNGEERAKGNILERFSAQQFPDLHSELNLSSLELGDSALYFCASSVSGSTIDEQYFGPGTRLTVT.

Many counts were recorded for this clonotype. The J gene is TRBJ2-1, the V gene TRBV2; D might be TRBD1 (6 bases). Trimming took off 6 bases at V and 5 bases at J, with 17 bases between the two ends. The CDR3 totals 15 residues. The germline V gene has CDR1 SNHLY and CDR2 FYNNEI. CDR3 nucleotide sequence: TGTGCCAGCAGCCACCACAGGGAGTCCCACAATGAGCAGTTCTTC. Its protein is CASSHHRESHNEQFF.

Remarks on this clonotype: It may be a read error: a sequence one base away is much more abundant. The chain has TRBV5-3 and TRBJ2-7; TRBD1 matches at 7 bases. TRBV5-3 is reported as an ORF; its role is uncertain. CDR3 size: 17 residues. DNA of the CDR3: TGTGCCAGCAGCTTGGCCGTCGGGGACAGCCACCTCTACGAGCAGTACTTC. Its translation is CASSLAVGDSHLYEQYF.

The chain combines TRBV29-1 with TRBJ2-5; the D is unclear. Trimming pared 1 base from V and 4 bases from J, leaving 22 bases between. The CDR3 contains 17 residues. Looked up from germline, CDR1 is SQVTM and CDR2 is ANQGSEA. CDR3 sequence: CSVEVWSAVGIGETQYF. As DNA, the CDR3 is TGCAGCGTTGAAGTTTGGTCGGCGGTTGGTATCGGAGAGACCCAGTACTTC.

This clonotype has a count of ten or more. The CDR3 coding sequence is TGTGCCAGCATACTACAGGGCCCCGGGGAGCTGTTTTTT. Translating it yields CASILQGPGELFF. The rearrangement uses TRBV7-8 and TRBJ2-2, with D perhaps matching TRBD1 (6 bases). This CDR3 contains 13 residues. Germline assignment: CDR1 SGHVS and CDR2 FQNEAQ. The germline V and J ends were trimmed by 7 bases and 6 bases, with 12 bases remaining between them.

The J gene is TRBJ2-7, the V gene TRBV20-1; tentative D call: TRBD2 (5 bases). Germline V gene sequence: CDR1 DFQATT, CDR2 SNEGSKA (reference sequence). Trimming took 1 base from V and 9 from J, leaving 22 bases between them. The CDR3 length is 15 residues. The CDR3 is CSARVIRTLNCGQYF. CDR3 bases: TGCAGTGCTAGAGTCATCCGGACTCTCAACTGTGGGCAGTACTTC.

This clonotype was observed a few times. The gene calls are TRBV28 and TRBJ2-7, with 9 bases matching TRBD1. Germline-derived CDR1 and CDR2 are MDHEN and SYDVKM. There are 12 residues in the CDR3. Unmatched junction bases numbered 4, after V lost 9 bases and J lost 4 bases. CDR3 coding DNA: TGTGCCAGTTCGACAGGGGGATACGAGCAGTACTTC. Translating it yields CASSTGGYEQYF.

Turning to this clonotype: This could be a read error, since a much larger clone is one nucleotide away. This rearrangement joins TRBV7-8 to TRBJ2-3; a weak D match, TRBD1 (6 bases). Germline V gene sequence: CDR1 SGHVS, CDR2 FQNEAQ. The CDR3 sequence is 16 residues long. Between the trimmed V and J ends, which lost 3 bases and 3 bases, there was a span of 16 bases. The DNA of the CDR3 is TGTGCCAGCAGCTTTCCAGGGACACCCCCAACAGATACGCAGTATTTT. Amino acids: CASSFPGTPPTDTQYF.

The chain uses TRBV7-9 and TRBJ2-7; TRBD2 aligns across 9 bases. The CDR3 is 14 residues long. Trimming removed 2 bases from V and 5 bases from J; junction bases left unmatched: 4. Germline-derived CDR1 and CDR2 are SEHNR and FQNEAQ (reference sequence). This CDR3 is CASSLLAGVNEQYF. For the CDR3, the DNA is TGTGCCAGCAGCTTATTAGCGGGAGTCAACGAGCAGTACTTC.

This clonotype was observed at least ten times. V gene TRBV5-6 combines with J gene TRBJ2-7; D remains unclear. V was trimmed by 0 bases and J by 2 bases, leaving 9 bases between them. The length of the CDR3 is 14 residues. Germline V gives CDR1 SGHDT, CDR2 YYEEEE. DNA of the CDR3: TGTGCCAGCAGCTTGGCCGGCAGCACCTACGAGCAGTACTTC. Protein product: CASSLAGSTYEQYF.

This clonotype came up many times. The chain carries TRBV7-2 and TRBJ2-3; 15 bases fit TRBD2. The CDR3 spans 20 residues. Germline V CDR1 and CDR2: SGHTA, FQGNSA. Trimming at V came to 1 base and at J to 4 bases, leaving 12 bases not matched to a gene. As DNA, the CDR3 is TGTGCCAGCAGCTTAGATAGGACTAGCGGGAGGGGGATGAGCGCAGATACGCAGTATTTT. The encoded protein is CASSLDRTSGRGMSADTQYF.

This clonotype was found many times. V usage is TRBV7-8 and J usage is TRBJ2-3, with TRBD2 matching over 7 bases. Germline assignment: CDR1 SGHVS and CDR2 FQNEAQ. The CDR3 loop spans 16 amino acids. V lost 6 bases to trimming and J lost 2 bases; unmatched junction nucleotides: 11. CDR3 sequence (DNA): TGTGCCAGCAGTCTGGCGGGGGTTGGCGACACAGATACGCAGTATTTT. Its protein product is CASSLAGVGDTDTQYF.

At least ten counts were recorded for this clonotype. The V gene is TRBV7-2, the J gene TRBJ1-1; D unresolved. This CDR3 is 14 amino acids long. Trimming took 3 bases from V and 2 from J, leaving 10 bases between them. The V gene's germline CDR1 is SGHTA and CDR2 FQGNSA. DNA for the CDR3: TGTGCCAGCAGCTTCAGGACGGCCAACACTGAAGCTTTCTTT. Its translation: CASSFRTANTEAFF.

This clonotype has at least ten counts. The chain links TRBV30 to TRBJ2-2; D is perhaps TRBD2 (5 bases). This CDR3 region has 14 residues. The germline V gene has CDR1 GTSNPN and CDR2 SVGIG (reference sequence). The V and J ends lost 1 base and 4 bases respectively, with 10 bases between them. CDR3 DNA sequence: TGTGCCTGGAGTGCGGCGGCGGGCACCGGGGAGCTGTTTTTT. Residues: CAWSAAAGTGELFF.

On this clonotype: It may be a read error: a sequence one base away is much more abundant. The chain couples TRBV9 to TRBJ1-2, with no clear D. The length of the CDR3 is 13 residues. The germline V gene has CDR1 SGDLS and CDR2 YYNGEE. The CDR3 DNA is TGTGCCAGCGGCGTAGCTACGCGCTATGGCTACACCTTC. Protein: CASGVATRYGYTF. The variable domain in full, with the rest retrieved from reference TRBV9 and TRBJ1-2, is DSGVTQTPKHLITATGQRVTLRCSPRSGDLSVYWYQQSLDQGLQFLIQYYNGEERAKGNILERFSAQQFPDLHSELNLSSLELGDSALYFCASGVATRYGYTFGSGTRLTVV.

This clonotype was picked up many times. Sequence at one end of the junction differs from germline and may be a read error. The chain is built from TRBV7-7 and TRBJ2-7; D might be TRBD2 (5 bases). CDR1 and CDR2 (germline): SSHAT, FNYEAQ (reference sequence). The CDR3 runs to 16 residues. As DNA, the CDR3 is TGTGCTAGCAGCTTAGAGAGACCCGAAGAGGGCTACGAGCAGTACTTC. Protein: CASSLERPEEGYEQYF.